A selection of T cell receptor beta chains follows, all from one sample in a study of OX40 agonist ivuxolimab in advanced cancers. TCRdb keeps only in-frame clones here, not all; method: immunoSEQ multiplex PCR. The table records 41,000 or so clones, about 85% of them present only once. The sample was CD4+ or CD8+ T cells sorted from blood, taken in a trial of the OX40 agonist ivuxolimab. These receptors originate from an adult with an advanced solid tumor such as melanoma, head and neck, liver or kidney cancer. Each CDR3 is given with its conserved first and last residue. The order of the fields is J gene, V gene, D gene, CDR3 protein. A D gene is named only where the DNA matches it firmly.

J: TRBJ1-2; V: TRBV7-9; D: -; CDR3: CASSLSDTDQGGYTF
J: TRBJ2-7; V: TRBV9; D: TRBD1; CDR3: CASSESGTVGEQYF
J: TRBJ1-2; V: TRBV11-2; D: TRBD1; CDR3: CASSPDRTLYYGYTF
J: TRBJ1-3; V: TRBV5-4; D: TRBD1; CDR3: CASSSQGAHGNTIYF
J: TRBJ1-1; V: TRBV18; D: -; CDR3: CASSPTTENTEAFF
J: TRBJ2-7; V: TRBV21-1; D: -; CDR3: CASRGDRGYEQYF
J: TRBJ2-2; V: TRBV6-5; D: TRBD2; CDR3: CASSYRGLAVGEELFF
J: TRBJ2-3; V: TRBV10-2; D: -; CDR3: CASSATILGTDTQYF
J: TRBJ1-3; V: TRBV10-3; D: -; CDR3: CAISGDGEHGTYSGNTIYF
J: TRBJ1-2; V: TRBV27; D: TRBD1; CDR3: CASTGQGAQAYGYTF
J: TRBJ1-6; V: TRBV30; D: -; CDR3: CAYGRSSNSPLHF
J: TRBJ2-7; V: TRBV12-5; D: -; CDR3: CASSEYSSEQYF
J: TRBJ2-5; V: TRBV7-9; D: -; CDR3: CASSRRWGSQETQYF
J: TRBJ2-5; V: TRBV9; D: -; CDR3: CASSVGHQNQETQYF
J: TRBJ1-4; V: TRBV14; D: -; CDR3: CASSQGDPREKLFF
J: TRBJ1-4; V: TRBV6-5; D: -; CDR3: CASSERATNEKLFF
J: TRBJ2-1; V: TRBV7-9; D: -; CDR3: CASSLAGGGVLNEQFF
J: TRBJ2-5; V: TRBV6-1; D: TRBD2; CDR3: CASSDGGVIETQYF
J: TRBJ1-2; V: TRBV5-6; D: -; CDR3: CASSLGPGQSGGYGYTF
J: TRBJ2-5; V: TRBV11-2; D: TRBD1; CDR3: CASSYSPYRGRETQYF
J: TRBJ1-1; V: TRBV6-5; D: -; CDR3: CASLPAMNTEAFF
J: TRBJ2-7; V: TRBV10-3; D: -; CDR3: CAISDSYEQYF
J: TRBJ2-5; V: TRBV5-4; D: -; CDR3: CASSLNQGQETQYF
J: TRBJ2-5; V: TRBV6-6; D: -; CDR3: CASSSGGGESKTQYF
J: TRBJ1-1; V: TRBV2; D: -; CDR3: CASSERLPGDTEAFF
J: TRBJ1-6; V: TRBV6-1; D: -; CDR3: CASSEAGAANSPLHF
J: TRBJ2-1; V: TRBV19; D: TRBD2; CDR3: CASSSPYGGGERNEQFF
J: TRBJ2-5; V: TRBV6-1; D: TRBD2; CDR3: CASSELAGGQETQYF
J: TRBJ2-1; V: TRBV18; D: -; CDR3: CASSPPGLDHSNEQFF
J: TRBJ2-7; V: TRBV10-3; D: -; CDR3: CAISAGNYEQYF
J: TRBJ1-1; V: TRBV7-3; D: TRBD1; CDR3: CASSPGQGTTEAFF
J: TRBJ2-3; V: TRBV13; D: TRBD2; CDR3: CASSFRLSGGIRDTQYF
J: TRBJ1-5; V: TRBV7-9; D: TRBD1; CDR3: CASSRDRTGDQPQHF
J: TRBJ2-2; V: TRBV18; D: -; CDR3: CASSSGADTGELFF
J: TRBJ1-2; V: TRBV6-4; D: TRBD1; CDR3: CASRSGQGGDYGYTF
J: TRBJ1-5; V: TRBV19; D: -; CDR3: CASSLGFYSNQPQHF
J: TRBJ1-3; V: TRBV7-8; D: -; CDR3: CASSWGEPGHGAGNTIYF
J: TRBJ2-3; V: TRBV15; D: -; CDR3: CATGAPSTDTQYF
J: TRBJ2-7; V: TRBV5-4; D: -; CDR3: CASREFLTPRPHEQYF
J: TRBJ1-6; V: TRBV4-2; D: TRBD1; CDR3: CASSQVWGQENSPLHF
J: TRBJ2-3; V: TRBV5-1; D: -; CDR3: CASSEGTQRTDTQYF
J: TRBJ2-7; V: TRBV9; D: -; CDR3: CASSGEGQVMDEQYF
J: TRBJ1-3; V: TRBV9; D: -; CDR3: CASSPTGSLGGNTIYF
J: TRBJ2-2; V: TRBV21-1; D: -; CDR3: CASSKAGTGGTGELFF
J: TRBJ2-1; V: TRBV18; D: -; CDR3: CASSPPLPGSHNEQFF